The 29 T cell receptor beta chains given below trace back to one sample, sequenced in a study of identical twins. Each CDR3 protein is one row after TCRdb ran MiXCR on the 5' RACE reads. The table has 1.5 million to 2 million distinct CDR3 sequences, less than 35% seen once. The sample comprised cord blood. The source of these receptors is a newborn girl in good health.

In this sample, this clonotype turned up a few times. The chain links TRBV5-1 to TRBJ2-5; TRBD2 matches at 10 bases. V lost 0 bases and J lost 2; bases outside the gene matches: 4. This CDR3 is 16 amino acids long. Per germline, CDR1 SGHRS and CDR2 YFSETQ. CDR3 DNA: TGCGCCAGCAGCTTGGCTACTAGCGGGGTACAAGAGACCCAGTACTTC. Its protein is CASSLATSGVQETQYF. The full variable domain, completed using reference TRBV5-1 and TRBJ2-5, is KAGVTQTPRYLIKTRGQQVTLSCSPISGHRSVSWYQQTPGQGLQFLFEYFSETQRNKGNFPGRFSGRQFSNSRSEMNVSTLELGDSALYLCASSLATSGVQETQYFGPGTRLLVL.

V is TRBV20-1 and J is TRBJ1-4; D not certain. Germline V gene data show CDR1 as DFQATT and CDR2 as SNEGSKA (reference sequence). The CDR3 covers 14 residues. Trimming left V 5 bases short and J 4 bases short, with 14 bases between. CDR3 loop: CSADAGSFNEKLFF. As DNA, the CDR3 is TGCAGTGCTGACGCAGGAAGCTTTAATGAAAAACTGTTTTTT.

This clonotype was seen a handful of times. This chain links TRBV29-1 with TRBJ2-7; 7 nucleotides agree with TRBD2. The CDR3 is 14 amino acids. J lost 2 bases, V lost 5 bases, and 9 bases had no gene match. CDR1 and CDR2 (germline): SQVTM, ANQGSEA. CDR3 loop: CSVFGGGTTYEQYF. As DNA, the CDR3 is TGCAGCGTTTTCGGCGGGGGAACGACCTACGAGCAGTACTTC.

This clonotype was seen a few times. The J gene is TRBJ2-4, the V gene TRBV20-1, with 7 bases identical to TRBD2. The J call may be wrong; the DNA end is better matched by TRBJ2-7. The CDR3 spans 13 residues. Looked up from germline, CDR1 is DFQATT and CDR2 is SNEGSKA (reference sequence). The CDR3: CSASWLADYEQYF. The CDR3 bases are TGCAGTGCTAGTTGGCTAGCGGACTACGAGCAGTACTTC.

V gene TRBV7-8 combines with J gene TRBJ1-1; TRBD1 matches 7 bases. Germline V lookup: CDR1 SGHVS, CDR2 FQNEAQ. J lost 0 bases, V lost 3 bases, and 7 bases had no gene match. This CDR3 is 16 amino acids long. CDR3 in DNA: TGTGCCAGCAGCTTGGGCCGGGACAGCCTGAACACTGAAGCTTTCTTT. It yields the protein CASSLGRDSLNTEAFF.

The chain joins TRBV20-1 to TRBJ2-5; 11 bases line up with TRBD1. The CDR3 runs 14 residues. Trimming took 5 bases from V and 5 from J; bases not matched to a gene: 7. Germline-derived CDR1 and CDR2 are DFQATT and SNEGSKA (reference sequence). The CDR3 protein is CSAVGTGGTETQYF. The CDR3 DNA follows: TGCAGTGCTGTCGGGACAGGGGGGACGGAGACCCAGTACTTC.

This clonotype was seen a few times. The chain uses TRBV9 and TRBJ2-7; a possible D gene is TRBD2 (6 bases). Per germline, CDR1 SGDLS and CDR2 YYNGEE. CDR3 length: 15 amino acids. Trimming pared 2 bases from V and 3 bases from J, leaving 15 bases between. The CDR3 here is CASSVSGVGLYEQYF. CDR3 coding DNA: TGTGCCAGCAGCGTGTCGGGGGTGGGCCTCTACGAGCAGTACTTC.

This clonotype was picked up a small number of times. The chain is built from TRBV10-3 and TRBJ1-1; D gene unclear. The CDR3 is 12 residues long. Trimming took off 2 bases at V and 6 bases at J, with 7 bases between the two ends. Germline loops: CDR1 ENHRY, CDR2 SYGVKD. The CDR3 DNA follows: TGTGCCATCAGTGAGGGACGGTCTGAAGCTTTCTTT. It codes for CAISEGRSEAFF.

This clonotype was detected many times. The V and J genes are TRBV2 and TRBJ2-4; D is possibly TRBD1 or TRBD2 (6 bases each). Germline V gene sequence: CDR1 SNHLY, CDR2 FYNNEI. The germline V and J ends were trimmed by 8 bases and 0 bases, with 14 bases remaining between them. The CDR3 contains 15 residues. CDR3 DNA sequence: TGTGCCAGCTCTCGACGGGGGCTAGCCAAAAACATTCAGTACTTC. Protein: CASSRRGLAKNIQYF.

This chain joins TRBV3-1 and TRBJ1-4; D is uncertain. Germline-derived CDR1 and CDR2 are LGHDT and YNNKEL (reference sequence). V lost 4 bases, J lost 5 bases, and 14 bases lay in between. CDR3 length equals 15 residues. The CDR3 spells CASSPSGPGNEKLFF. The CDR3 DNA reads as TGTGCCAGCAGCCCTTCTGGACCGGGGAATGAAAAACTGTTTTTT.

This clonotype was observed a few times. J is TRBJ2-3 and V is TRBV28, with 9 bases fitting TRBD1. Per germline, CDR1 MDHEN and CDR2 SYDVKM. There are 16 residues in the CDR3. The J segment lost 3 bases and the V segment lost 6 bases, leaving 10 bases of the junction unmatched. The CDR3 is CASRTPGTGFTDTQYF. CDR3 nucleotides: TGTGCCAGCAGGACACCCGGGACAGGGTTTACAGATACGCAGTATTTT.

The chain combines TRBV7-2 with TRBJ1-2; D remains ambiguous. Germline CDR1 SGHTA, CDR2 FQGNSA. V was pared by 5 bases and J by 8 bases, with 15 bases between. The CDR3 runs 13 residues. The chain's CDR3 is CASSLGSRVGYTF. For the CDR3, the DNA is TGTGCCAGCAGCCTGGGATCCCGAGTAGGCTACACCTTC. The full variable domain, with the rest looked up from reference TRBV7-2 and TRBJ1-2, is GAGVSQSPSNKVTEKGKDVELRCDPISGHTALYWYRQSLGQGLEFLIYFQGNSAPDKSGLPSDRFSAERTGGSVSTLTIQRTQQEDSAVYLCASSLGSRVGYTFGSGTRLTVV.

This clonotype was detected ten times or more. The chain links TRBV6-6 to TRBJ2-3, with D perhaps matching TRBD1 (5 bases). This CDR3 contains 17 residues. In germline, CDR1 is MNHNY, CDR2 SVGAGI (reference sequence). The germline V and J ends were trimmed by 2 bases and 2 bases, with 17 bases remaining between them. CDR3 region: CASSYGAVLAHTDTQYF. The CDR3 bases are TGTGCCAGCAGTTACGGGGCTGTGCTCGCCCACACAGATACGCAGTATTTT.

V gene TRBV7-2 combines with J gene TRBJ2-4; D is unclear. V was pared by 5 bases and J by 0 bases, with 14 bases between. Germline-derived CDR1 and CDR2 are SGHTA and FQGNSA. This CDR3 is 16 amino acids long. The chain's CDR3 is CASSAGSALAKNIQYF. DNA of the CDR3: TGTGCCAGCAGCGCCGGGTCTGCCCTAGCCAAAAACATTCAGTACTTC.

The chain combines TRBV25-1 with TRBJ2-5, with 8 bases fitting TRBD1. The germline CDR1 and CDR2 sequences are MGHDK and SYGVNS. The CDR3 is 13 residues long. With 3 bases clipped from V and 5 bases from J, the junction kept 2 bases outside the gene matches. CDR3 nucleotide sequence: TGTGCCAGCAGTGAGGGGGACAGGGAGACCCAGTACTTC. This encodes CASSEGDRETQYF.

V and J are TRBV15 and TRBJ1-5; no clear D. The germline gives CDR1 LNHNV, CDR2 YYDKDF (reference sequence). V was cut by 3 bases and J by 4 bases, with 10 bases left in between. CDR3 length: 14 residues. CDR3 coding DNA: TGTGCCACCAGCAGGGGAGGGAGGAATCAGCCCCAGCATTTT. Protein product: CATSRGGRNQPQHF.

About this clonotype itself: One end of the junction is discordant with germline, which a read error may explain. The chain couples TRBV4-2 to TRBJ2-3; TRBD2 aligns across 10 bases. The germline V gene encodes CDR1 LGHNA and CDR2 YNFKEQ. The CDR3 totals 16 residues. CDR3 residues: CASSLLAGVPTGTQYF. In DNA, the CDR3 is TGTGCCAGCAGCTTGCTAGCGGGAGTCCCGACAGGTACGCAGTATTTT.

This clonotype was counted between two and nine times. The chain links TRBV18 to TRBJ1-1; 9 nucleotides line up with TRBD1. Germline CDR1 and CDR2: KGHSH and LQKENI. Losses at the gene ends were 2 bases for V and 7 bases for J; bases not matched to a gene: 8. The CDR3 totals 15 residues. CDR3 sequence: CASSPTLDRGREAFF. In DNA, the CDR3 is TGTGCCAGCTCACCAACCCTGGACAGGGGCCGTGAAGCTTTCTTT.

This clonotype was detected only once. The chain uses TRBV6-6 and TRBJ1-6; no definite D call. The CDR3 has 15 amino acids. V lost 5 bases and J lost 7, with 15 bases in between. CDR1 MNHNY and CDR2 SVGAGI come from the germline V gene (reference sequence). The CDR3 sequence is CASSSPDGMNSPLHF. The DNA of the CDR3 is TGTGCCAGCAGTAGTCCCGATGGTATGAATTCACCCCTCCACTTT.

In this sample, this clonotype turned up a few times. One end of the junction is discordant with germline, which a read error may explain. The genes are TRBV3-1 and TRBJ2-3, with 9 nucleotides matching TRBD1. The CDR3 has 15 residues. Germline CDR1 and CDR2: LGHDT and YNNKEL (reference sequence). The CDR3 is CASSGQGTRTDMQYF. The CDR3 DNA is TGTGCCAGCAGCGGACAGGGGACAAGGACAGATATGCAGTATTTT.

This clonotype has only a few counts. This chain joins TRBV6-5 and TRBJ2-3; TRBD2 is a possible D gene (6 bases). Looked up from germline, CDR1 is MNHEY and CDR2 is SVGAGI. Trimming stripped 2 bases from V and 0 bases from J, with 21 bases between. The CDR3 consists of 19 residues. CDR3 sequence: CASSYPPAGTRVSTDTQYF. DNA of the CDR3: TGTGCCAGCAGTTACCCCCCGGCGGGAACCAGGGTTAGCACAGATACGCAGTATTTT.

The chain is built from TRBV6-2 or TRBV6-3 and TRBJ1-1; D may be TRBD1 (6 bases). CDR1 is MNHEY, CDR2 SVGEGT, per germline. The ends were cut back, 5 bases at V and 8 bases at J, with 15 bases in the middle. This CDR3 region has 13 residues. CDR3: CASSGGSQREAFF. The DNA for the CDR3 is TGTGCCAGCAGTGGGGGCTCTCAACGAGAAGCTTTCTTT.

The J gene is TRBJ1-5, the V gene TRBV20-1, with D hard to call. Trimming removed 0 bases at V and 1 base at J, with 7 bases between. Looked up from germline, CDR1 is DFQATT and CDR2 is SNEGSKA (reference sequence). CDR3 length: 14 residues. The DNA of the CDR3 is TGCAGTGCTAGAGATAGGACCAGCAATCAGCCCCAGCATTTT. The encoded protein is CSARDRTSNQPQHF.

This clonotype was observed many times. The CDR3 loop is CASFSGLAEINEQFF. CDR3 in DNA: TGCGCCAGCTTCTCGGGACTAGCGGAAATCAATGAGCAGTTCTTC. The rearrangement uses TRBV5-1 and TRBJ2-1; 11 nucleotides line up with TRBD2. CDR1 and CDR2 (germline): SGHRS, YFSETQ. V shed 7 bases, J shed 6 bases, and the junction held 9 bases outside the gene matches. This CDR3 is 15 amino acids long. Supplemented by reference TRBV5-1 and TRBJ2-1, the full variable domain reads KAGVTQTPRYLIKTRGQQVTLSCSPISGHRSVSWYQQTPGQGLQFLFEYFSETQRNKGNFPGRFSGRQFSNSRSEMNVSTLELGDSALYLCASFSGLAEINEQFFGPGTRLTVL.

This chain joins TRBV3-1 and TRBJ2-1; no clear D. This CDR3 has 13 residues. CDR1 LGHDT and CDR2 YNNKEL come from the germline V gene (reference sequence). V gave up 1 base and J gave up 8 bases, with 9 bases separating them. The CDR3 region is CASSQVPKDEQFF. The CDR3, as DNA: TGTGCCAGCAGCCAAGTCCCTAAGGATGAGCAGTTCTTC.

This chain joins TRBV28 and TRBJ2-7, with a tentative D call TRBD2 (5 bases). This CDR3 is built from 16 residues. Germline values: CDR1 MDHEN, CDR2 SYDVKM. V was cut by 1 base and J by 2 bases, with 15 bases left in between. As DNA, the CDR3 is TGTGCCAGCAGTTTATTCGGACTTTATTCGACCTACGAGCAGTACTTC. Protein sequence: CASSLFGLYSTYEQYF.

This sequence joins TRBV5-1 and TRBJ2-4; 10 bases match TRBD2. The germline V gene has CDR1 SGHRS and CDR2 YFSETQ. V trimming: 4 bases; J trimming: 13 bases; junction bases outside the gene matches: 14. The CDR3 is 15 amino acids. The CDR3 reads CASSPLAGVKNEQYF. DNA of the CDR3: TGCGCCAGCAGCCCCCTAGCGGGAGTTAAAAATGAGCAGTACTTC. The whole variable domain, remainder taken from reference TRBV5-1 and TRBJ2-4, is KAGVTQTPRYLIKTRGQQVTLSCSPISGHRSVSWYQQTPGQGLQFLFEYFSETQRNKGNFPGRFSGRQFSNSRSEMNVSTLELGDSALYLCASSPLAGVKNEQYFGAGTRLSVL.

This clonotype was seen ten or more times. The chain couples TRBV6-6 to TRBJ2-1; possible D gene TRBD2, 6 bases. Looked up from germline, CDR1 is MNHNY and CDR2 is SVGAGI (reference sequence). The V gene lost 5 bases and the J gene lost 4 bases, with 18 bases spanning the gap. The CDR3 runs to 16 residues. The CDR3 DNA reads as TGTGCCAGCAGTGATTCCGGGACTGGCTATTACAATGAGCAGTTCTTC. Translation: CASSDSGTGYYNEQFF.

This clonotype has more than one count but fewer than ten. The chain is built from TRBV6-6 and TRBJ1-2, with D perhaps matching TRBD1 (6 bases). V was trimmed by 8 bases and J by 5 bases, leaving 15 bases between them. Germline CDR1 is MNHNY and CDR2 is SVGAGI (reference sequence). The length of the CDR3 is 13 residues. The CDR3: CASLGGGAYGYTF. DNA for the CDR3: TGTGCCAGCCTGGGAGGGGGGGCATATGGCTACACCTTC.